These 18 T cell receptor beta chains originate from one sample sequenced in a study of T cells in narcolepsy. TCRdb keeps only in-frame clones here, not all; method: immunoSEQ multiplex PCR. The data show around 8,000 clones, about 63% seen once. Sample: CD45RA- memory CD8+ T cells from PBMCs. Receptors were obtained from a human donor with narcolepsy.

This clone was picked up a small number of times. V is TRBV4-1 and J is TRBJ2-5; D gene uncertain. The length of the CDR3 is 13 residues. V was trimmed by 0 bases and J by 4 bases, leaving 6 bases between them. Per the germline V gene, CDR1 is MGHRA and CDR2 is YSYEKL. The chain's CDR3 is CASSQDPGETQYF. CDR3 nucleotide sequence: TGCGCCAGCAGCCAAGATCCGGGAGAGACCCAGTACTTC.

With regard to this clone: Relative to the germline gene, one junction end is altered; a read error may explain this. Other DNA sequences in this specimen translate into the identical CDR3. The chain combines TRBV7-7 with TRBJ2-1; D possibly uses TRBD1 or TRBD2 (5 bases each). The germline CDR1 and CDR2 sequences are SSHAT and FNYEAQ (reference sequence). The CDR3 totals 13 residues. CDR3 coding DNA: TGTGCTAGCAGCCCTGGGGGTGGCAATGAGCAGTTCTTC. Protein product: CASSPGGGNEQFF.

This clone was detected only a few times. The chain employs TRBV5-1 and TRBJ2-1; 11 bases are shared with TRBD1. This CDR3 contains 15 residues. Germline CDR1 SGHRS, CDR2 YFSETQ. With V trimmed by 3 bases and J by 8 bases, 7 bases remained unmatched. CDR3 loop: CASSSPGQGEYEQFF. As DNA, the CDR3 is TGCGCCAGCAGCTCCCCGGGACAGGGGGAATATGAGCAGTTCTTC.

This sequence joins TRBV6-4 and TRBJ1-6; 7 bases align to TRBD1. Germline V lookup: CDR1 MRHNA, CDR2 SNTAGT. V was clipped by 10 bases and J by 8 bases; unmatched bases: 8. The CDR3 is 13 amino acids. The CDR3 DNA reads as TGTGCCATCACACAGGGGCGCGATTCACCCCTCCACTTT. It translates to CAITQGRDSPLHF.

The chain carries TRBV9 and TRBJ2-3; 9 bases agree with TRBD2. The CDR3 is 16 residues long. Germline V gene sequence: CDR1 SGDLS, CDR2 YYNGEE. V lost 0 bases to trimming and J lost 4 bases; unmatched junction nucleotides: 6. The CDR3 here is CASSVASGGIADTQYF. In nucleotides, the CDR3 is TGTGCCAGCAGCGTAGCCAGCGGGGGGATAGCAGATACGCAGTATTTT.

The chain links TRBV11-3 to TRBJ1-5; D unclear. The V gene's germline CDR1 is SGHNT and CDR2 YENEEA. This CDR3 has 14 amino acids. V lost 6 bases and J lost 1, with 10 bases in between. CDR3 sequence (DNA): TGTGCCAGCAGTCAAATAGGGAGCAATCAGCCCCAGCATTTT. Amino acid sequence: CASSQIGSNQPQHF.

As to this clone: A much more abundant neighbour one base away suggests this may be a read error. Different DNA sequences within this sample yield the same CDR3. The rearrangement links TRBV13 to TRBJ2-7, with D possibly being TRBD1 or TRBD2 (6 bases each). Looked up from germline, CDR1 is PRHDT and CDR2 is FYEKMQ (reference sequence). With 5 bases removed from V and 0 bases from J, the gap between germline ends came to 23 bases. This CDR3 region has 18 residues. The DNA of the CDR3 is TGTGCCAGCAGCGCTCGGGGGATAGGGGGGCCTAACTCCTACGAGCAGTACTTC. Translated: CASSARGIGGPNSYEQYF.

Points on this clone: A much larger clonotype is one base distant, so this may be a read error. Distinct nucleotide sequences in the sample also encode this CDR3. This sequence joins TRBV4-1 and TRBJ1-5; D uncertain. In germline, CDR1 is MGHRA, CDR2 YSYEKL. This CDR3 is 14 amino acids long. Trimming left V 0 bases short and J 4 bases short, with 7 bases between. CDR3 coding DNA: TGCGCCAGCAGCCAAGATCTGGAGAATCAGCCCCAGCATTTT. Translating it yields CASSQDLENQPQHF.

This chain uses TRBV10-3 with TRBJ2-6; no clear D. Trimming shortened V by 6 bases and J by 0 bases, and 6 bases separated the two germline ends. CDR3 length: 14 residues. From germline, CDR1 is ENHRY and CDR2 SYGVKD. CDR3 sequence (DNA): TGTGCCATCAGAGGTAACTCTGGGGCCAACGTCCTGACTTTC. Translating gives CAIRGNSGANVLTF.

The J gene is TRBJ1-5, the V gene TRBV6-6; the D is unclear. The germline V gene has CDR1 MNHNY and CDR2 SVGAGI (reference sequence). V was shortened by 0 bases and J by 2 bases, with 5 bases between the two germline ends. This CDR3 spans 14 amino acids. The CDR3 region is CASSYSSGNQPQHF. As DNA, the CDR3 is TGTGCCAGCAGTTACTCTTCTGGCAATCAGCCCCAGCATTTT.

This clone was picked up a small number of times. The V and J genes are TRBV9 and TRBJ1-2; a weak D match, TRBD1 (5 bases). The germline CDR1 and CDR2 sequences are SGDLS and YYNGEE. This CDR3 is 15 amino acids long. V lost 2 bases, J lost 4 bases, and 15 bases lay in between. CDR3 residues: CASSVSSGPLYGYTF. As DNA, the CDR3 is TGTGCCAGCAGCGTCTCCTCAGGGCCCCTCTATGGCTACACCTTC.

The chain recombines TRBV6-5 with TRBJ2-7; 9 bases agree with TRBD1. J gave up 5 bases and V 0 bases, and 8 bases lay outside the gene matches. The CDR3 spans 16 residues. Germline V gene data show CDR1 as MNHEY and CDR2 as SVGAGI. Here the CDR3 DNA reads TGTGCCAGCAGTTACTCGTCGGACAGGGGAGTGAACGAGCAGTACTTC. Translating it yields CASSYSSDRGVNEQYF.

This chain uses TRBV4-3 with TRBJ2-2; a weak D match, TRBD1 (6 bases). The CDR3 covers 18 residues. V was trimmed by 0 bases and J by 1 base, leaving 15 bases between them. CDR1 is LGHNA and CDR2 is YSLEER in the germline V gene. The CDR3 loop reads CASSQDQGKGRNTGELFF. The CDR3 region has the DNA TGCGCCAGCAGCCAAGATCAGGGGAAGGGCAGGAACACCGGGGAGCTGTTTTTT.

The V call is TRBV27, the J call TRBJ2-1; TRBD2 matches 11 bases. Unmatched junction bases numbered 10, after V lost 4 bases and J lost 8 bases. In germline, CDR1 is MNHEY, CDR2 SMNVEV (reference sequence). This CDR3 contains 16 residues. This CDR3 is CASSSTSGKSWDEQFF. The CDR3 DNA reads as TGTGCCAGCAGTTCGACTAGCGGGAAGTCATGGGATGAGCAGTTCTTC.

By sample fraction, this clone is medium-sized (0.01 to 0.1%). This rearrangement joins TRBV4-1 to TRBJ2-6, with a weak D call TRBD1 (5 bases). Trimming cost V 4 bases and J 3 bases, with 16 bases left between them. This CDR3 has 17 amino acids. In germline, CDR1 is MGHRA, CDR2 YSYEKL. The CDR3, as DNA: TGCGCCAGCAGCCCCCGCTACCCAGGGTTTGGGGCCAACGTCCTGACTTTC. Translation: CASSPRYPGFGANVLTF.

This clone was counted once. The same CDR3 can be traced to other DNA sequences in this sample. The chain links TRBV6-5 to TRBJ2-1, with D uncertain. The CDR3 spans 13 residues. Germline V lookup: CDR1 MNHEY, CDR2 SVGAGI. V lost 4 bases and J lost 4, with 8 bases in between. DNA for the CDR3: TGTGCCAGCAGTTCGTCTTCTTACAATGAGCAGTTCTTC. Protein: CASSSSSYNEQFF.

The genes are TRBV4-2 and TRBJ1-4, with 9 nucleotides matching TRBD1. V was clipped by 0 bases and J by 7 bases; unmatched bases: 3. CDR3 length equals 15 residues. CDR1 is LGHNA and CDR2 is YNFKEQ in the germline V gene. The CDR3 nucleotides are TGTGCCAGCAGCCAAGAGACAGGGGGTGGTGAAAAACTGTTTTTT. Translated, it gives CASSQETGGGEKLFF.

This chain connects TRBV6-5 to TRBJ2-7, with 9 bases fitting TRBD1. The V and J ends lost 4 bases and 5 bases, in that order; junction bases with no gene match: 6. Germline V CDR1 and CDR2: MNHEY, SVGAGI. The CDR3 contains 14 residues. The CDR3: CASSSTGGGDEQYF. CDR3 coding DNA: TGTGCCAGCAGTTCGACAGGGGGAGGGGACGAGCAGTACTTC.